The 19 T cell receptor beta chains in this list originate from one sample, sequenced in a study of PD-L1 blockade in urothelial cancer. Method: immunoSEQ multiplex PCR; TCRdb's copy keeps in-frame clones and lacks some. Of tens of thousands of clones listed, over 80% were seen once; the top ten hold more than 8%. The source was PBMCs, collected around atezolizumab (anti-PD-L1) treatment. All receptors derive from a man aged 65 to 85 with urothelial cancer.

This clone was found once. The CDR3 region is CASSQGIWGHGDTQYF. The CDR3 DNA is TGTGCCAGCAGCCAAGGGATATGGGGGCATGGAGATACGCAGTATTTT. The chain carries TRBV14 and TRBJ2-3; D possibly corresponds to TRBD1 (6 bases). Germline CDR1 SGHDN, CDR2 FVKESK. The CDR3 extends over 16 amino acids. Trimming left V 1 base short and J 5 bases short, with 16 bases between.

This clone was counted only a few times. The chain is built from TRBV7-8 and TRBJ2-7; 8 positions match TRBD1. This CDR3 is built from 14 residues. From germline, CDR1 is SGHVS and CDR2 FQNEAQ. With 6 bases clipped from V and 4 bases from J, the junction kept 8 bases outside the gene matches. The CDR3 DNA reads TGTGCCAGCAGTTCCGGGACAGGAAGTTACGAGCAGTACTTC. Its translation: CASSSGTGSYEQYF.

CDR3 region: CASRTLRDSMNTEAFF. The CDR3 DNA follows: TGTGCCAGCAGAACCCTCCGGGACAGTATGAACACTGAAGCTTTCTTT. The J gene is TRBJ1-1, the V gene TRBV11-3, with 7 bases aligning to TRBD1. The CDR3 is 16 residues long. V trimming: 6 bases; J trimming: 0 bases; junction bases outside the gene matches: 10. Germline V gives CDR1 SGHNT, CDR2 YENEEA. Supplemented by reference TRBV11-3 and TRBJ1-1, the full variable domain reads EAGVVQSPRYKIIEKKQPVAFWCNPISGHNTLYWYLQNLGQGPELLIRYENEEAVDDSQLPKDRFSAERLKGVDSTLKIQPAELGDSAVYLCASRTLRDSMNTEAFFGQGTRLTVV.

This rearrangement joins TRBV19 to TRBJ2-4; no definite D call. The CDR3 contains 12 residues. Germline values: CDR1 LNHDA, CDR2 SQIVND (reference sequence). Deletions cut 5 bases from V and 4 bases from J, with 6 bases between. The CDR3 is CASSETKNIQYF. The CDR3 nucleotides read TGTGCCAGTAGTGAGACAAAAAACATTCAGTACTTC.

This sequence joins TRBV7-2 and TRBJ1-1; D might be TRBD1 (6 bases). The germline V gene encodes CDR1 SGHTA and CDR2 FQGNSA. This CDR3 comprises 13 residues. The V gene lost 5 bases and the J gene lost 4 bases, with 11 bases spanning the gap. This chain's CDR3 is CASSALGGTEAFF. CDR3 nucleotides: TGTGCCAGCAGCGCACTAGGGGGCACTGAAGCTTTCTTT.

There are many counts of this clone. The chain uses TRBV29-1 and TRBJ1-1, with D unclear. CDR1 and CDR2 (germline): SQVTM, ANQGSEA. V was cut by 5 bases and J by 6 bases, with 10 bases left in between. CDR3 size: 11 residues. In nucleotides, the CDR3 is TGCAGCGTTAACGAACAGCCTGAAGCTTTCTTT. Its protein product is CSVNEQPEAFF. Using reference TRBV29-1 and TRBJ1-1 for the parts outside the CDR3, the full variable domain is SAVISQKPSRDICQRGTSLTIQCQVDSQVTMMFWYRQQPGQSLTLIATANQGSEATYESGFVIDKFPISRPNLTFSTLTVSNMSPEDSSIYLCSVNEQPEAFFGQGTRLTVV.

This clone turned up a few times. The chain combines TRBV2 with TRBJ2-7, with D possibly TRBD2 on 6 matching bases. The germline V and J ends were trimmed by 0 bases and 1 base, with 16 bases remaining between them. The CDR3 covers 17 residues. Germline CDR1 and CDR2: SNHLY and FYNNEI. CDR3 residues: CASSEAVGSLASYEQYF. The DNA of the CDR3 is TGTGCCAGCAGTGAAGCAGTAGGGTCACTAGCATCCTACGAGCAGTACTTC.

Concerning this clone itself: A junction end diverges from the germline sequence, so it may reflect a read error. The CDR3 sequence is CASSLSWQTSEKLFF. The CDR3 DNA sequence: TGCGCCAGCAGCTTGAGTTGGCAGACTAGTGAAAAACTGTTTTTT. J is TRBJ1-4 and V is TRBV5-1; D gene uncertain. Looked up from germline, CDR1 is SGHRS and CDR2 is YFSETQ. The CDR3 loop spans 15 amino acids. Drawing the rest from reference TRBV5-1 and TRBJ1-4, the complete variable domain is KAGVTQTPRYLIKTRGQQVTLSCSPISGHRSVSWYQQTPGQGLQFLFEYFSETQRNKGNFPGRFSGRQFSNSRSEMNVSTLELGDSALYLCASSLSWQTSEKLFFGSGTQLSVL.

The chain links TRBV19 to TRBJ2-1; 9 bases agree with TRBD2. Per the germline V gene, CDR1 is LNHDA and CDR2 is SQIVND (reference sequence). The CDR3 length is 14 residues. The V and J ends lost 5 bases and 5 bases, in that order; junction bases with no gene match: 4. The CDR3 spells CASSGQRGDNEQFF. The CDR3 DNA sequence: TGTGCCAGTAGTGGTCAGCGGGGGGACAATGAGCAGTTCTTC.

This clone was seen more than once but under ten times. The rearrangement joins TRBV10-2 to TRBJ2-5, with 9 bases aligning to TRBD1. Germline loops: CDR1 WSHSY, CDR2 SAAADI. V shed 6 bases and J 5 bases; nucleotides not matched to a gene: 4. This CDR3 is built from 13 residues. CDR3 DNA: TGCGCCAGCAGAACAGGGGGCGAGGAGACCCAGTACTTC. Residues: CASRTGGEETQYF.

J is TRBJ1-5 and V is TRBV30; D not certain. Germline loops: CDR1 GTSNPN, CDR2 SVGIG (reference sequence). The CDR3 sequence is 16 residues long. The ends were cut back, 1 base at V and 0 bases at J, with 13 bases in the middle. The CDR3 loop is CAWSGTEKYSNQPQHF. CDR3 DNA: TGTGCCTGGAGTGGTACTGAAAAGTATAGCAATCAGCCCCAGCATTTT. Supplemented by reference TRBV30 and TRBJ1-5, the full variable domain reads SQTIHQWPATLVQPVGSPLSLECTVEGTSNPNLYWYRQAAGRGLQLLFYSVGIGQISSEVPQNLSASRPQDRQFILSSKKLLLSDSGFYLCAWSGTEKYSNQPQHFGDGTRLSIL.

The chain recombines TRBV7-2 with TRBJ2-1; tentative D call: TRBD1 (5 bases). V gave up 1 base and J gave up 1 base, with 8 bases separating them. CDR1 and CDR2 (germline): SGHTA, FQGNSA. This CDR3 comprises 15 residues. The CDR3 loop is CASSLGAGSYNEQFF. The CDR3 bases are TGTGCCAGCAGCTTAGGGGCAGGGTCCTACAATGAGCAGTTCTTC.

The chain recombines TRBV11-2 with TRBJ2-7, with TRBD2 matching 7 bases. This CDR3 spans 15 amino acids. The V gene end was trimmed by 5 bases and the J gene end by 0 bases; junction bases not matched to a gene: 7. Germline values: CDR1 SGHAT, CDR2 FQNNGV. The CDR3 here is CASSPERGSSYEQYF. For the CDR3, the DNA is TGTGCCAGCAGCCCGGAGCGGGGCAGCTCCTACGAGCAGTACTTC.

The CDR3 reads CASSIPPGQFNGYTF. The CDR3 region has the DNA TGTGCCAGCAGCATCCCCCCGGGACAGTTCAATGGCTACACCTTC. The rearrangement uses TRBV21-1 and TRBJ1-2; the table's D call, TRBD1, was not checked against the DNA. TRBV21-1 is a known pseudogene. This CDR3 is built from 15 residues.

This rearrangement joins TRBV4-3 to TRBJ2-3; possibly TRBD2 for D (6 bases). The CDR3 has 15 amino acids. Germline loops: CDR1 LGHNA, CDR2 YSLEER. V dropped 0 bases and J dropped 4 bases, with 11 bases sitting between them. The CDR3: CASSQDGGRSDTQYF. CDR3 bases: TGCGCCAGCAGCCAAGATGGAGGGAGGTCAGATACGCAGTATTTT.

This clone was seen only a few times. This sequence joins TRBV4-1 and TRBJ2-3; 8 nucleotides align to TRBD2. The CDR3 is 14 residues long. Per germline, CDR1 MGHRA and CDR2 YSYEKL. Trimming at V came to 4 bases and at J to 8 bases, leaving 8 bases not matched to a gene. CDR3 bases: TGCGCCAGCAGCCTGGGACTAGGTGGCGGTACGCAGTATTTT. This translates into CASSLGLGGGTQYF.

This rearrangement joins TRBV27 to TRBJ1-5; maybe TRBD1 (6 bases). Germline V lookup: CDR1 MNHEY, CDR2 SMNVEV (reference sequence). V lost 5 bases to trimming and J lost 0 bases, with 20 bases between them. The CDR3 is 18 residues long. Here the CDR3 DNA reads TGTGCCAGCAGTCCAATACCCACAGGGAGGGTTAGCAATCAGCCCCAGCATTTT. Its protein product is CASSPIPTGRVSNQPQHF.

V usage is TRBV27 and J usage is TRBJ2-7; weak D call: TRBD1 (5 bases). Germline values: CDR1 MNHEY, CDR2 SMNVEV (reference sequence). This CDR3 has 14 amino acids. V lost 7 bases, J lost 1 base, and 14 bases lay in between. The CDR3 DNA is TGTGCCAGCAAAGGCAACACAGGATCCTACGAGCAGTACTTC. Its translation: CASKGNTGSYEQYF.

V usage is TRBV5-8 and J usage is TRBJ1-2, with TRBD1 matching 8 bases. The ends lost 4 bases at V and 3 bases at J; junction bases unmatched: 2. This CDR3 region has 13 residues. The germline gives CDR1 SGHTS, CDR2 YDEGEE. The CDR3 is CASSKTGDYGYTF. The CDR3 nucleotides read TGTGCCAGCAGCAAGACAGGGGACTATGGCTACACCTTC.